Sequencing of this T cell receptor (beta chain) was carried out in a study of CD8 T cells in ankylosing spondylitis (dated by TCRdb to 2015 to 2018). With respect to the entire study: The study profiled T cell receptor beta repertoires in healthy donors and ankylosing spondylitis patients to find disease-linked TCR variants. The full study cohort was made up of over 20 ankylosing spondylitis patients and 108 healthy donors. Peripheral blood was sampled, and synovial fluid was additionally collected from ankylosing spondylitis patients. Findings and caveats that apply to the study as a whole: Some of the motif variants had been reported before in the synovial fluid and blood of reactive arthritis patients, a finding that suggests common disease-initiation mechanisms. Blood from ankylosing spondylitis patients appeared to be characterized by a TCR beta motif composed of about 8 highly homologous amino acid variants. According to the report, matched synovial fluid samples from ankylosing spondylitis patients were significantly enriched for the disease-linked clones. The disease-linked clones showed a CD8+ phenotype and occurred at relatively low frequencies in peripheral blood.

The germline V gene (reference sequence) supplies CDR1 MNHNY and CDR2 SVGAGI. The V end loses 4 bases and the J end loses 9 bases, and a stretch of 13 bases separates them. Taken from cysteine to phenylalanine, the CDR3 has 13 residues. Only CDR3 DNA is held: 39 bases, read in frame from base 1. Sequencing relied on an Illumina HiSeq 2500. Quantitative 5'-RACE with molecular barcodes was used to prepare TCR beta libraries. Processing in the source paper ran as follows. A new computational method based on a probabilistic model of VDJ rearrangement was used to identify disease-linked TCR variants. The public reads were reanalyzed by TCRdb: fastp trimming at Q25, MiXCR alignment, in-frame beta chains only. Every CDR3 protein is listed once, alongside the most common genes and DNA of its rows. TCRdb's processing, not the authors' own work, is the source of the V and J calls. The sample table holds under 300,000 distinct CDR3 sequences, of which 18% were seen once. The biggest ten clones account for over 25% of the sample.

As to this clonotype: Its target antigen remains unknown. No much larger clone is present one base from it, and per-base qualities are unavailable.

This receptor chain uses TRBV6-6 and TRBJ2-1; tentative D gene TRBD2, with 6 bases matching. The sample taken for sequencing was blood, either unsorted or a sorted T cell fraction (not recorded which). The sequence came from a male donor with ankylosing spondylitis or in good health (not recorded which). The CDR3 corresponds to CASSSRTIFEQFF. The bases read TGTGCCAGCAGTTCTCGGACTATTTTTGAGCAGTTCTTC.